These 8 T cell receptor beta chains share one sample of origin, sequenced in a study of T cells in Graves' hyperthyroidism and ophthalmopathy. Amplification of TCR beta CDR3 regions used RNA as the template. With the HTBI primer set, the TCR CDR3 went through a first round of RT-PCR. From the multiplex PCR reads, TCRdb called clonotypes with MiXCR, one entry per CDR3 protein. The data hold approximately 690,000 distinct CDR3 sequences, with 13% to 15% observed a single time. The sequenced material came from blood. The receptors derive from a woman between 50 and 59 years old with Graves' ophthalmopathy.

The J gene is TRBJ2-1, the V gene TRBV6-1; 14 bases are shared with TRBD2. The ends lost 8 bases at V and 1 base at J; junction bases unmatched: 4. CDR1 and CDR2 (germline): MNHNS, SASEGT. The CDR3 contains 16 residues. This chain's CDR3 is CASRLAGGLSYNEQFF. The CDR3 bases are TGTGCCAGCCGACTAGCGGGAGGGCTTTCCTACAATGAGCAGTTCTTC.

This clonotype was detected many times. V is TRBV6-2 or TRBV6-3 and J is TRBJ2-1, with TRBD2 identical over 9 bases. Germline CDR1 is MNHEY and CDR2 is SVGEGT. The CDR3 runs 16 residues. Unmatched junction bases numbered 6, after V lost 0 bases and J lost 6 bases. CDR3 amino acids: CASSYSSGRFGNEQFF. Here the CDR3 DNA reads TGTGCCAGCAGTTACTCAAGCGGGAGGTTCGGCAATGAGCAGTTCTTC.

The chain has TRBV12-3 or TRBV12-4 and TRBJ2-2; no clear D. The CDR3 totals 13 residues. Trimming removed 6 bases from V and 4 bases from J, with 9 bases in between. CDR3 bases: TGTGCCAGCAGGCCCGTCCCCACCGGGGAGCTGTTTTTT. Its translation: CASRPVPTGELFF.

This rearrangement joins TRBV20-1 to TRBJ2-3; maybe TRBD2 (6 bases). The CDR3 is 14 residues long. Germline CDR1 is DFQATT and CDR2 is SNEGSKA (reference sequence). The V end was cut by 4 bases, the J end by 0 bases, with 11 bases between. The CDR3 region is CSAISGASTDTQYF. The CDR3 DNA is TGCAGTGCTATTAGCGGAGCTAGCACAGATACGCAGTATTTT.

This clonotype was found many times. The V and J genes are TRBV7-8 and TRBJ2-3, with D possibly TRBD1 on 5 matching bases. Trimming took 9 bases from V and 3 from J, leaving 13 bases between them. Germline CDR1 and CDR2: SGHVS and FQNEAQ. This CDR3 comprises 13 residues. CDR3 sequence (DNA): TGTGCCAGTTCGGTGAAGGGGACAGATACGCAGTATTTT. This codes for CASSVKGTDTQYF. The whole variable domain, remainder taken from reference TRBV7-8 and TRBJ2-3, is GAGVSQSPRYKVAKRGQDVALRCDPISGHVSLFWYQQALGQGPEFLTYFQNEAQLDKSGLPSDRFFAERPEGSVSTLKIQRTQQEDSAVYLCASSVKGTDTQYFGPGTRLTVL.

The V call is TRBV5-1, the J call TRBJ2-1; 8 nucleotides agree with TRBD2. V lost 1 base and J lost 8; bases outside the gene matches: 11. The CDR3 has 16 residues. Germline V gene lookup returns CDR1 SGHRS and CDR2 YFSETQ. CDR3 DNA sequence: TGCGCCAGCAGCTTGATAGCGGGATTCTCTTTGGATGAGCAGTTCTTC. Residues: CASSLIAGFSLDEQFF.

Many counts were recorded for this clonotype. The chain recombines TRBV7-9 with TRBJ1-1; 10 bases are a match to TRBD1. The CDR3 loop spans 13 amino acids. The germline V gene encodes CDR1 SEHNR and CDR2 FQNEAQ (reference sequence). The V segment lost 5 bases and the J segment 10 bases; nucleotides outside the gene matches: 7. CDR3 sequence (DNA): TGTGCCAGCAGCGGGACAGGGGCTGTGTTAGCTTTCTTT. Its protein is CASSGTGAVLAFF. Combining the CDR3 with reference TRBV7-9 and TRBJ1-1 gives the whole variable domain DTGVSQNPRHKITKRGQNVTFRCDPISEHNRLYWYRQTLGQGPEFLTYFQNEAQLEKSRLLSDRFSAERPKGSFSTLEIQRTEQGDSAMYLCASSGTGAVLAFFGQGTRLTVV.

This clonotype was found many times. The chain couples TRBV2 to TRBJ2-7; D is ambiguous. This CDR3 has 15 residues. Looked up from germline, CDR1 is SNHLY and CDR2 is FYNNEI. The V and J ends lost 4 bases and 0 bases respectively, with 13 bases between them. In nucleotides, the CDR3 is TGTGCCAGCAGTGGCCTGTGGGCGACCTCCTACGAGCAGTACTTC. Its protein product is CASSGLWATSYEQYF.